Listed below are T cell receptor beta chains from one sample, sequenced in a study of blood T cell repertoires in COVID-19. Sequencing was performed with immunoSEQ multiplex PCR; in TCRdb, only in-frame clones are kept and a portion is missing. The data contain 150,000 or so clones, 88% of them singletons. Sequencing input: PBMCs or T cells enriched from blood (not recorded which). Receptors were obtained from a woman aged 45-65 years who had recovered from COVID-19. The CDR3 runs from the conserved cysteine through the conserved F or W. The D gene is left open where the match is weak. Clone size, where shown, is once, few, many, or a class for clones that have expanded.

d_gene	v_gene	abundance	j_gene	CDR3nt	CDR3aa
NA	TRBV29-1	NA	TRBJ2-1	TGCAGCGTTGGGAGGGTATTATTGGACGATGAGCAGTTCTTC	CSVGRVLLDDEQFF
TRBD2	TRBV14	NA	TRBJ2-2	TGTGCCAGCAGCCAGGGAGCGGGGGGCAACACCGGGGAGCTGTTTTTT	CASSQGAGGNTGELFF
NA	TRBV6-5	NA	TRBJ2-7	TGTGCCAGCAGTACAGGGTACGAGCAGTACTTC	CASSTGYEQYF
NA	TRBV7-9	NA	TRBJ2-1	TGTGCCAGCAGCTCCCCGGCTAGGACCTACAATGAGCAGTTCTTC	CASSSPARTYNEQFF
NA	TRBV4-3	NA	TRBJ1-6	TGCGCCAGCAGCCCCGTGGGCAGAAATTCACCCCTCCACTTT	CASSPVGRNSPLHF
TRBD1	TRBV10-3	NA	TRBJ2-7	TGTGCCATCAGTGAGTCACGGCAGGGGGTAAGCGAGCAGTACTTC	CAISESRQGVSEQYF
NA	TRBV2	NA	TRBJ1-4	TGTGCCAGCAGTGAATCGCTAGAAAAACTGTTTTTT	CASSESLEKLFF
NA	TRBV24-1	NA	TRBJ2-4	TGTGCCACCAGTGATTTGCCCGTAGCCAAAAACATTCAGTACTTC	CATSDLPVAKNIQYF
NA	TRBV10-2	NA	TRBJ2-1	TGCGCCAGCAGTGTCGTTGATGAGCAGTTCTTC	CASSVVDEQFF
NA	TRBV7-3	NA	TRBJ1-2	TGTGCCAGCAGCGGCCCGGGGGGTTTAAGCTATGGCTACACCTTC	CASSGPGGLSYGYTF
TRBD1	TRBV6-5	NA	TRBJ1-1	TGTGCCAGCAGTCCAACGGGACAGCATAACACTGAAGCTTTCTTT	CASSPTGQHNTEAFF
NA	TRBV7-9	NA	TRBJ2-5	TGTGCCAGCAGCAACCCCGGAGCTCTAGAGACCCAGTACTTC	CASSNPGALETQYF
NA	TRBV5-4	NA	TRBJ1-1	TGTGCCAGCAGCTTGGCCCTCTCTGAAGCTTTCTTT	CASSLALSEAFF
NA	TRBV19	NA	TRBJ1-6	TGTGCCACCCGGGACTCCAGTCCCCATTCACCCCTCCACTTT	CATRDSSPHSPLHF
TRBD1	TRBV24-1	NA	TRBJ2-5	TGTGCCACCAGTGATTTTAGGACAGGGACAAGGGAGACCCAGTACTTC	CATSDFRTGTRETQYF
TRBD2	TRBV6-2/TRBV6-3	NA	TRBJ2-4	TGTGCCAGCAGCCCAAACCCGGCTAGCGGGGGGGCCGCCAAAAACATTCAGTACTTC	CASSPNPASGGAAKNIQYF
TRBD1	TRBV20-1	few	TRBJ1-4	TGCAGGGACAGGGGTTATGAAAAACTGTTTTTT	CRDRGYEKLFF
TRBD2	TRBV12-5	NA	TRBJ2-7	TGTGCTAGTGGTCCGGGACTAGCGGGGGCCTCCTACGAGCAGTACTTC	CASGPGLAGASYEQYF
NA	TRBV7-2	NA	TRBJ1-2	TGTGCCAGCAGCTTAGAGGCTAGTGGGTATGGCTACACCTTC	CASSLEASGYGYTF
TRBD2	TRBV6-4	NA	TRBJ2-3	TGTGCCAGCAGCTGGGGGAGCGGGGACGCAGATACGCAGTATTTT	CASSWGSGDADTQYF
NA	TRBV11-2	NA	TRBJ1-6	TGTGCCAGCAGCTTAGATGTCGGTCGGAGGCATTCACCCCTCCACTTT	CASSLDVGRRHSPLHF
TRBD1	TRBV5-4	NA	TRBJ2-7	TGTGCCAGCAGTTATACAGGGGGTAAGGGATACGAGCAGTACTTC	CASSYTGGKGYEQYF
NA	TRBV11-3	once	TRBJ2-5	TGTGCCAGCAGCCCCTCCCTCCCTGAGACCCAGTACTTC	CASSPSLPETQYF
NA	TRBV6-5	NA	TRBJ2-3	TGTGCCAGCAACCGGAGGGTGGATACGCAGTATTTT	CASNRRVDTQYF
NA	TRBV7-2	NA	TRBJ2-3	TGTGCCAGCAGCCCCCTCTACCGCACAGATACGCAGTATTTT	CASSPLYRTDTQYF
NA	TRBV7-5	NA	TRBJ2-3	TGTGCCAGAAGCTACAAGACTAGCTGTCAAGTAGATACGCAGTATTTT	CARSYKTSCQVDTQYF
TRBD1	TRBV27	NA	TRBJ1-5	TGTGCCAGCAGGGACAGGGGTAATAATCAGCCCCAGCATTTT	CASRDRGNNQPQHF